A selection of T cell receptor beta chains follows, all from one sample in a study of T and B cells in COVID-19 patients. One entry per CDR3 protein results from TCRdb running MiXCR on the multiplex PCR reads. Of about 8,400 distinct CDR3 sequences listed, 25% were seen once; the top ten hold approximately 6%. The sample was blood. These receptors were taken from a human donor who had recovered from COVID-19. Each CDR3 is given with its conserved first and last residue. A D gene is named only where the DNA matches it firmly. Clone size, where shown, is once, few, many, or a class for clones that have expanded.

size,J,V,D,CDR3,DNA
NA,TRBJ1-2,TRBV5-1,NA,CASSLGGLTNYGYTF,TGCGCCAGCAGCTTGGGGGGGCTGACTAACTATGGCTACACCTTC
NA,TRBJ1-4,TRBV28,NA,CASRPHRDYIKLFF,TGTGCCAGCAGGCCGCACCGGGACTACATCAAACTGTTTTTT
NA,TRBJ1-6,TRBV6-5,NA,CASSHGLLGGRGNSPLHF,TGTGCCAGCAGTCACGGGTTGTTGGGGGGGCGCGGAAATTCACCCCTCCACTTT
medium-sized,TRBJ1-4,TRBV11-1,NA,CASSLATWTNEKLFF,TGTGCCAGCAGCTTAGCGACGTGGACTAATGAAAAACTGTTTTTT
medium-sized,TRBJ2-7,TRBV6-6,TRBD1,CASGQGHEQYF,TGCGCGAGCGGACAGGGCCACGAGCAGTACTTC
medium-sized,TRBJ2-3,TRBV15,TRBD2,CATSYERGDGTDTQYF,TGTGCCACCAGCTATGAACGGGGGGACGGCACAGATACGCAGTATTTT
few,TRBJ2-7,TRBV20-1,NA,CSARDFAVGSYEQYF,TGCAGTGCTAGAGACTTCGCGGTGGGCTCCTACGAGCAGTACTTC
NA,TRBJ2-1,TRBV13,NA,CASSLAAGHNEQFF,TGTGCCAGCAGCTTAGCCGCAGGGCACAATGAGCAGTTCTTC
NA,TRBJ2-7,TRBV20-1,NA,CSARGAPGRASYEQYF,TGCAGTGCTAGGGGGGCTCCAGGGAGAGCTTCCTACGAGCAGTACTTC
medium-sized,TRBJ1-4,TRBV19,NA,CASSRQNEKLFF,TGTGCCAGTAGTAGACAGAATGAAAAACTGTTTTTT
few,TRBJ1-5,TRBV6-2/TRBV6-3,NA,CASSYGSGGNQPQHF,TGTGCCAGCAGTTACGGGTCAGGGGGCAATCAGCCCCAGCATTTT
medium-sized,TRBJ2-3,TRBV6-1,NA,CASSEGLRGTDTQYF,TGTGCCAGCAGTGAAGGGCTCCGGGGCACAGATACGCAGTATTTT
NA,TRBJ1-2,TRBV28,NA,CASTQNYGYTF,TGTGCCAGCACGCAGAACTATGGCTACACCTTC
medium-sized,TRBJ2-3,TRBV5-6,TRBD2,CASSSQRTSHEADTQYF,TGTGCCAGCAGCTCGCAACGGACTAGTCACGAGGCAGATACGCAGTATTTT
medium-sized,TRBJ2-1,TRBV27,NA,CASSLSSPAWGEQFF,TGTGCCAGCAGTTTATCGTCCCCAGCGTGGGGTGAGCAGTTCTTC
NA,TRBJ2-3,TRBV29-1,NA,CSVEERVAGSDTQYF,TGCAGCGTTGAAGAGAGGGTAGCAGGTTCAGATACGCAGTATTTT
NA,TRBJ2-1,TRBV7-2,TRBD2,CASSLGGLAAYNEQFF,TGTGCCAGCAGCTTAGGGGGACTAGCAGCCTACAATGAGCAGTTCTTC
medium-sized,TRBJ2-7,TRBV6-2/TRBV6-3,TRBD2,CASSLISGTSDLEQYF,TGTGCCAGCAGCCTCATTTCCGGGACTAGCGATCTGGAGCAGTACTTC
NA,TRBJ2-4,TRBV20-1,NA,CSARVKGTGGNIQYF,TGCAGTGCTAGAGTAAAGGGGACGGGTGGAAACATTCAGTACTTC
NA,TRBJ2-7,TRBV4-1,NA,CASSQDRGLSYEQYF,TGCGCCAGCAGCCAAGATCGGGGACTTTCCTACGAGCAGTACTTC
NA,TRBJ2-5,TRBV5-1,TRBD1,CDSSLAGTGKETQDF,TGCGACAGCAGCTTGGCGGGGACAGGGAAAGAGACCCAGGACTTC
medium-sized,TRBJ2-7,TRBV6-5,NA,CASSYGRAVSYEQYF,TGTGCCAGCAGTTACGGAAGGGCAGTGTCCTACGAGCAGTACTTC
medium-sized,TRBJ2-7,TRBV5-5,TRBD1,CASSRDRLNEQYF,TGTGCCAGCAGCCGGGACAGACTCAACGAGCAGTACTTC
few,TRBJ2-3,TRBV11-2,TRBD2,CASSFSLAGATDTQYF,TGTGCCAGCAGCTTCAGTCTAGCGGGGGCCACAGATACGCAGTATTTT
NA,TRBJ1-1,TRBV11-1,TRBD1,CASSLVRQGEAFF,TGTGCCAGCAGCTTAGTGCGACAGGGTGAAGCTTTCTTT
medium-sized,TRBJ2-1,TRBV5-6,TRBD2,CASSLLAGVREQFF,TGTGCCAGCAGCTTGCTAGCGGGGGTTAGGGAGCAGTTCTTC
medium-sized,TRBJ1-6,TRBV6-5,NA,CASSYSRGRGHSPLHF,TGTGCCAGCAGTTACTCGAGAGGAAGGGGTCATTCACCCCTCCACTTT
few,TRBJ1-6,TRBV5-5,TRBD1,CASSYPGGFGNSPLHF,TGTGCCAGCAGCTACCCAGGGGGATTTGGTAATTCACCCCTCCACTTT
many,TRBJ1-3,TRBV6-2/TRBV6-3,NA,CASSYSHPRGAGNTIYF,TGTGCCAGCAGTTACTCACATCCGAGGGGCGCGGGAAACACCATATATTTT
NA,TRBJ1-2,TRBV9,TRBD1,CASSAHGTGDGYTF,TGTGCCAGCAGCGCACATGGGACAGGCGATGGCTACACCTTC
NA,TRBJ2-7,TRBV7-9,NA,CASSLGAGTGSYEQYF,TGTGCCAGCAGCTTAGGGGCCGGGACTGGCTCCTACGAGCAGTACTTC
NA,TRBJ2-3,TRBV5-5,NA,CASSLKGLPTDTQYF,TGTGCCAGCAGCCTTAAAGGACTGCCCACAGATACGCAGTATTTT
medium-sized,TRBJ2-5,TRBV15,NA,CATSRAPTSKETQYF,TGTGCCACCAGCAGAGCCCCAACTAGCAAGGAGACCCAGTACTTC